The table lists the clone carrying this TCR beta chain with a count of one. This entry is derived from a study of CD8 T cells in Susac syndrome. Reverse transcription of about 0.45 to 1 ug RNA was performed with random hexamers. TCRdb ran MiXCR on the immunoSEQ multiplex PCR reads and lists one entry per CDR3 protein. In the table there are about 300,000 distinct CDR3 sequences, approximately 90% of which are singletons. The V end was cut by 2 bases, the J end by 4 bases, with 17 bases between. This CDR3 has 16 amino acids. Germline V lookup: CDR1 KGHSH, CDR2 LQKENI. The genes are TRBV18 and TRBJ1-1, with D maybe TRBD1 (6 bases). Input material: CD4+ T cells from PBMCs. This TCR was recovered from a human donor with multiple sclerosis. The CDR3 spells CASSPGGTQGFTEAFF. CDR3 coding DNA: TGTGCCAGCTCACCAGGAGGGACCCAGGGGTTCACTGAAGCTTTCTTT. Based on the CDR3 plus reference TRBV18 and TRBJ1-1, the full variable domain is NAGVMQNPRHLVRRRGQEARLRCSPMKGHSHVYWYRQLPEEGLKFMVYLQKENIIDESGMPKERFSAEFPKEGPSILRIQQVVRGDSAAYFCASSPGGTQGFTEAFFGQGTRLTVV.